A single T cell receptor beta chain is shown here with its context. The antigen remains unidentified. Each donor (without exception) was a healthy Caucasian. This sample is part of a study of identical twins. From germline, CDR1 is SGHDN and CDR2 FVKESK. The CDR3 is made up of 12 amino acids. V lost 3 bases and J lost 4, with 3 bases in between. Findings of the study overall: Insertions were reduced in abundant cord blood beta clonotypes but not in memory repertoires. Twins shared beta out-of-frame sequences in excess, but this excess was weaker.

TCRdb independently ran MiXCR on the 5' RACE reads; one entry per CDR3 protein. The sample consists of about 550,000 distinct CDR3 sequences, about a fifth of them appearing once. This sample also appeared in a second study, on yellow fever vaccine responses in identical twins. That work adds: Each twin's T cell response to the vaccine was reported to look partly convergent and partly personalized.

The chain links TRBV14 to TRBJ1-4; D gene unclear. Material for sequencing was CD4+ T cells sorted from blood. This sequence originates from a woman younger than 30 in good health. The chain's CDR3 is CASSQYNEKLFF. CDR3 bases: TGTGCCAGCAGCCAGTATAATGAAAAACTGTTTTTT.